The 21 T cell receptor beta chains presented below share a single source sample, sequenced in a study of molecular identifiers for immune sequencing clone quantification. TCRdb re-called the PCR reads with MiXCR, one entry per CDR3 protein. The data contain tens of thousands of distinct CDR3 sequences, 15% to 20% of them singletons. Input material: naive CD8+ T cells from blood, with Jurkat cell RNA spiked in. The subset was: FACS-sorted CD8+CD4-CCR7+CD45RA+ naive T cells. The receptor set was obtained from a human donor in good health. Some libraries in this study had Jurkat cell RNA spiked in.

This clonotype was counted ten times or more. The chain has TRBV19 and TRBJ1-4; no clear D gene. The CDR3 covers 15 residues. Trimming shortened V by 3 bases and J by 5 bases, and 13 bases separated the two germline ends. Germline V gene data show CDR1 as LNHDA and CDR2 as SQIVND (reference sequence). The CDR3 DNA follows: TGTGCCAGTAGTATTTACGACGGGATCAATGAAAAACTGTTTTTT. Protein product: CASSIYDGINEKLFF.

The chain is built from TRBV14 and TRBJ2-1; D might be TRBD2 (5 bases). Germline assignment: CDR1 SGHDN and CDR2 FVKESK. V was trimmed by 4 bases and J by 6 bases, leaving 16 bases between them. CDR3 length equals 15 residues. CDR3 residues: CASSPGLPSLNEQFF. The CDR3 nucleotides are TGTGCCAGCAGCCCCGGACTGCCGTCCCTCAATGAGCAGTTCTTC.

This clonotype was found many times. The CDR3 reads CSVSNKHNEQFF. DNA for the CDR3: TGCAGCGTTTCGAACAAGCACAATGAGCAGTTCTTC. The V call is TRBV29-1, the J call TRBJ2-1; no clear D. Germline CDR1 SQVTM, CDR2 ANQGSEA. CDR3 length: 12 amino acids. The germline V and J ends were trimmed by 5 bases and 5 bases, with 10 bases remaining between them.

To note about this clonotype: The junction departs from germline at one end; a sequencing error may be responsible. The chain links TRBV7-6 to TRBJ2-3; D might be TRBD1 (5 bases). The CDR3 has 15 amino acids. Per germline, CDR1 SGHVS and CDR2 FNYEAQ. Here the CDR3 reads CASSPQGQNTDTQFF. In nucleotides, the CDR3 is TGTGCCAGCAGCCCTCAGGGTCAAAACACAGATACGCAGTTCTTT.

This clonotype was counted at least ten times. CDR3 amino acids: CASSFLEGGDRYEQYF. DNA of the CDR3: TGTGCCAGCAGCTTTCTTGAAGGAGGCGATCGGTACGAGCAGTACTTC. The rearrangement joins TRBV7-9 to TRBJ2-7; perhaps TRBD2 as D (5 bases). The CDR3 has 16 amino acids. The germline V gene has CDR1 SEHNR and CDR2 FQNEAQ (reference sequence). Between the trimmed V and J ends, which lost 3 bases and 4 bases, there was a span of 19 bases.

This clonotype appeared many times. The rearrangement joins TRBV20-1 to TRBJ2-1; D possibly corresponds to TRBD2 (6 bases). V lost 3 bases to trimming and J lost 0 bases, with 12 bases between them. The CDR3 spans 15 residues. Germline CDR1 and CDR2: DFQATT and SNEGSKA (reference sequence). CDR3 nucleotides: TGCAGTGCTAGTACCCGGGACTCCTCCTACAATGAGCAGTTCTTC. Encoded protein: CSASTRDSSYNEQFF.

This rearrangement joins TRBV9 to TRBJ2-1, with D hard to call. The V end was cut by 3 bases, the J end by 7 bases, with 17 bases between. Looked up from germline, CDR1 is SGDLS and CDR2 is YYNGEE. This CDR3 has 15 amino acids. CDR3 DNA: TGTGCCAGCAGCGAACCCGAGGCTAGTATGAATGAGCAGTTCTTC. This encodes CASSEPEASMNEQFF.

This clonotype was counted many times. V and J are TRBV28 and TRBJ2-2; 9 nucleotides match TRBD1. This CDR3 region has 14 residues. Germline-derived CDR1 and CDR2 are MDHEN and SYDVKM. The ends lost 8 bases at V and 0 bases at J; junction bases unmatched: 1. The CDR3 sequence is CASRDRANTGELFF. DNA of the CDR3: TGTGCCAGCCGGGACAGGGCGAACACCGGGGAGCTGTTTTTT. Combining the CDR3 with reference TRBV28 and TRBJ2-2 gives the whole variable domain DVKVTQSSRYLVKRTGEKVFLECVQDMDHENMFWYRQDPGLGLRLIYFSYDVKMKEKGDIPEGYSVSREKKERFSLILESASTNQTSMYLCASRDRANTGELFFGEGSRLTVL.

This clonotype appeared many times. The rearrangement joins TRBV18 to TRBJ1-2; D call uncertain. This CDR3 is 15 amino acids long. V shed 0 bases and J shed 3 bases, with 11 bases lying between them. The V gene's germline CDR1 is KGHSH and CDR2 LQKENI. The DNA of the CDR3 is TGTGCCAGCTCACCACCTTTGCCAGCCTACTATGGCTACACCTTC. This translates into CASSPPLPAYYGYTF.

This clonotype was counted ten times or more. The chain combines TRBV14 with TRBJ1-2; no reliable D call. The V gene's germline CDR1 is SGHDN and CDR2 FVKESK. V was cut by 9 bases and J by 8 bases, with 19 bases left in between. CDR3 size: 13 residues. CDR3 bases: TGTGCCAGTACGGCGGTTGGTTTACTCGGCTACACCTTC. It codes for CASTAVGLLGYTF.

This chain connects TRBV28 to TRBJ1-2; D gene ambiguous. Trimming removed 3 bases from V and 4 bases from J, with 15 bases in between. Germline V CDR1 and CDR2: MDHEN, SYDVKM. CDR3 length equals 15 residues. For the CDR3, the DNA is TGTGCCAGCAGTTTCCCCACCCTGGTGACCTATGGCTACACCTTC. As protein: CASSFPTLVTYGYTF.

The gene calls are TRBV5-3 and TRBJ2-7; 7 nucleotides agree with TRBD1. TRBV5-3 is annotated as an ORF whose role is uncertain. Trimming took 10 bases from V and 3 from J; bases not matched to a gene: 13. The CDR3 is made up of 14 amino acids. CDR3 in DNA: TGTGCCGGCAGCTTGCCAGGGGGTAGCTACGAGCAGTACTTC. It yields the protein CAGSLPGGSYEQYF.

Note on this clonotype: A much larger clonotype is one base distant, so this may be a read error. The rearrangement uses TRBV27 and TRBJ2-7, with 8 positions matching TRBD2. The V and J ends lost 3 bases and 6 bases, in that order; junction bases with no gene match: 10. The CDR3 is made up of 15 amino acids. Germline CDR1 and CDR2: MNHEY and SMNVEV (reference sequence). CDR3 in amino acids: CASSLGPAGVGEQYF. CDR3 in DNA: TGTGCCAGCAGTTTGGGACCAGCGGGAGTGGGCGAGCAGTACTTC.

The table lists this clonotype with many counts. The chain employs TRBV6-5 and TRBJ2-2; maybe TRBD1 (5 bases). The CDR3 totals 15 residues. Germline-derived CDR1 and CDR2 are MNHEY and SVGAGI. Trimming took 2 bases from V and 1 from J, leaving 8 bases between them. CDR3 bases: TGTGCCAGCAGTTACGAGACAGTGAACACCGGGGAGCTGTTTTTT. Its translation is CASSYETVNTGELFF.

This clonotype was detected many times. The genes are TRBV7-9 and TRBJ1-5; 7 nucleotides agree with TRBD1. Germline CDR1 is SEHNR and CDR2 is FQNEAQ (reference sequence). The CDR3 consists of 13 residues. V was pared by 4 bases and J by 6 bases, with 3 bases of the junction left unmatched. CDR3 DNA sequence: TGTGCCAGCAGCTCGACAGGGCCTCAGCCCCAGCATTTT. It encodes CASSSTGPQPQHF.

This clonotype was counted ten times or more. This chain connects TRBV20-1 to TRBJ2-7, with no clear D. The CDR3 spans 12 residues. V lost 0 bases and J lost 1, with 4 bases in between. Germline V gene sequence: CDR1 DFQATT, CDR2 SNEGSKA (reference sequence). The CDR3 coding sequence is TGCAGTGCTAGAGATTGGTCCTACGAGCAGTACTTC. Protein product: CSARDWSYEQYF.

This clonotype has ten or more counts. This rearrangement joins TRBV28 to TRBJ1-1; D not resolved. Germline loops: CDR1 MDHEN, CDR2 SYDVKM. This CDR3 is built from 12 residues. Trimming shortened V by 5 bases and J by 4 bases, and 8 bases separated the two germline ends. CDR3 region: CASSRLVTEAFF. The CDR3 DNA reads as TGTGCCAGCAGTAGGCTGGTCACTGAAGCTTTCTTT.

The chain recombines TRBV24-1 with TRBJ2-5, with TRBD1 identical over 7 bases. The length of the CDR3 is 17 residues. V dropped 4 bases and J dropped 5; count of bases not matched to a gene: 15. Germline-derived CDR1 and CDR2 are KGHDR and SFDVKD. The chain's CDR3 is CATSDPAGTESWETQYF. For the CDR3, the DNA is TGTGCCACCAGTGACCCGGCTGGGACAGAATCCTGGGAGACCCAGTACTTC.

This clonotype has at least ten counts. The V and J genes are TRBV7-2 and TRBJ2-5; tentative D call: TRBD2 (6 bases). The V gene's germline CDR1 is SGHTA and CDR2 FQGNSA. The V gene lost 1 base and the J gene lost 4 bases, with 19 bases spanning the gap. This CDR3 comprises 17 residues. The CDR3 DNA follows: TGTGCCAGCAGCTTAGGCGGCGGGGAAGGGGTATCAGAGACCCAGTACTTC. This sequence encodes CASSLGGGEGVSETQYF.

Regarding this clonotype: A read error may explain this, as a much larger clone is one base away. This sequence joins TRBV11-3 and TRBJ2-7; D is undetermined. The CDR3 has 13 amino acids. The V gene's germline CDR1 is SGHNT and CDR2 YENEEA. The DNA of the CDR3 is TGTGCCGGCAGCCTGAGGAGCTCCTACGAGCAGTACTTC. The encoded protein is CAGSLRSSYEQYF.

The chain uses TRBV29-1 and TRBJ2-1; a weak D match, TRBD2 (6 bases). The germline V gene has CDR1 SQVTM and CDR2 ANQGSEA. Deletions cut 2 bases from V and 7 bases from J, with 18 bases between. CDR3 length: 15 amino acids. The CDR3 DNA sequence: TGCAGCGTTGAACCCATTAATAGACTAGTGAATGAGCAGTTCTTC. Protein sequence: CSVEPINRLVNEQFF.